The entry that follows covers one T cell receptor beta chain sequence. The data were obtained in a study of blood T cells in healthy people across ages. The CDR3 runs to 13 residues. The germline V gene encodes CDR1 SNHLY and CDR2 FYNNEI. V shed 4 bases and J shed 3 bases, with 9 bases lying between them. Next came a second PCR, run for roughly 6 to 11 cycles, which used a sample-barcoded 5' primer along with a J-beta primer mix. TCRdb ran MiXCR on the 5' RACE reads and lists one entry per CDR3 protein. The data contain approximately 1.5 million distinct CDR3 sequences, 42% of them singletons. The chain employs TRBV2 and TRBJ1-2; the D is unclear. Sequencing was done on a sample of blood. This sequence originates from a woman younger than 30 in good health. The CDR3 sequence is CASSVHGHYGYTF. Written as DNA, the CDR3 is TGTGCCAGCAGTGTCCACGGCCACTATGGCTACACCTTC.